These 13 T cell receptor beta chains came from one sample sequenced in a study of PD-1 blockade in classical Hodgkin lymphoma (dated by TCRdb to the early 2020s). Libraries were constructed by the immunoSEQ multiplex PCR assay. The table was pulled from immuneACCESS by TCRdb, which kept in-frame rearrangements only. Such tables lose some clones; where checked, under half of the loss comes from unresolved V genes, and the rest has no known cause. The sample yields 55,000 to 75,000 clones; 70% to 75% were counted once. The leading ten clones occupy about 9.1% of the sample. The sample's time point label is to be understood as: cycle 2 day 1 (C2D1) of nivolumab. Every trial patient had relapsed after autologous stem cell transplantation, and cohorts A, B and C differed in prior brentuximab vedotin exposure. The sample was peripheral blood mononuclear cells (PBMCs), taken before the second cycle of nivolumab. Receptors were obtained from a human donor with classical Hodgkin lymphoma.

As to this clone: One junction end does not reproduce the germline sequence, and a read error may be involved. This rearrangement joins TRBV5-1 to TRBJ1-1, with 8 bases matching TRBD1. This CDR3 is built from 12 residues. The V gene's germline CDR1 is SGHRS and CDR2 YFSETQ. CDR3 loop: CASSQGAPEAFF. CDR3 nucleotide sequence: TGTGCCAGCAGCCAGGGGGCCCCTGAAGCTTTCTTT.

This CDR3 is CASSPGPGYNEQFF. The CDR3 region has the DNA TGCGCCAGCAGTCCGGGACCAGGCTACAATGAGCAGTTCTTC. This chain joins TRBV5-1 and TRBJ2-1; D is tentatively TRBD1 or TRBD2 (5 bases each). This CDR3 comprises 14 residues. CDR1 is SGHRS and CDR2 is YFSETQ in the germline V gene. V was shortened by 5 bases and J by 3 bases, with 12 bases between the two germline ends.

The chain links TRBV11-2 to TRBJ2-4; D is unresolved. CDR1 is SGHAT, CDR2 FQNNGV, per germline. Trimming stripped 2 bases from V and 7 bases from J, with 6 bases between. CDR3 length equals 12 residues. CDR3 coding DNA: TGTGCCAGCAGCTTACTGGAGAACATTCAGTACTTC. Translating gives CASSLLENIQYF.

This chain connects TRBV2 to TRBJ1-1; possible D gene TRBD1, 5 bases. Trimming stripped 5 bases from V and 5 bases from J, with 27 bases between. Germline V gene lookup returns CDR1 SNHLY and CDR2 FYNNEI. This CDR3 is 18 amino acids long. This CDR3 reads CASSTPFLWGEGNTEAFF. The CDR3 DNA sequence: TGTGCCAGCAGTACCCCGTTCCTTTGGGGGGAGGGAAATACTGAAGCTTTCTTT. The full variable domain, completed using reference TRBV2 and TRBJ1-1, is EPEVTQTPSHQVTQMGQEVILRCVPISNHLYFYWYRQILGQKVEFLVSFYNNEISEKSEIFDDQFSVERPDGSNFTLKIRSTKLEDSAMYFCASSTPFLWGEGNTEAFFGQGTRLTVV.

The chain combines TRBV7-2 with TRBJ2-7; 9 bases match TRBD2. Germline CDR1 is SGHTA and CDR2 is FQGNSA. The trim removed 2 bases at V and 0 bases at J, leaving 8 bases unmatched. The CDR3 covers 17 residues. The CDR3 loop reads CASSLPSGILSSYEQYF. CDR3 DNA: TGTGCCAGCAGCTTACCTAGCGGGATCCTGAGCTCCTACGAGCAGTACTTC.

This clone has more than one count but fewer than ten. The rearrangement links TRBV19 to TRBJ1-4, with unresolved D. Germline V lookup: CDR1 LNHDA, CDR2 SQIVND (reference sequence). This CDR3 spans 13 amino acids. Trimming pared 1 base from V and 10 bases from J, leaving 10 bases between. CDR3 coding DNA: TGTGCCAGTAGTATAGTCGGATCGGGAAAACTGTTTTTT. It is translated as CASSIVGSGKLFF.

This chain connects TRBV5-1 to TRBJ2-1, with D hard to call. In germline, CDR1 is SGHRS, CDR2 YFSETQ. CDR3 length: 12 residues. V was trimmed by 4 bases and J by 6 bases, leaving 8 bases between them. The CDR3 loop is CASSPLPNEQFF. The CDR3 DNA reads TGCGCCAGCAGCCCCCTTCCCAATGAGCAGTTCTTC.

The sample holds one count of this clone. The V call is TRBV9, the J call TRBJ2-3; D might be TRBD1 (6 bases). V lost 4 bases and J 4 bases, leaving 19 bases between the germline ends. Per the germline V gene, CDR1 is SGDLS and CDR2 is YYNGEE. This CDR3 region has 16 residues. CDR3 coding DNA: TGTGCCAGCAGCCCATGGAGCGGCAGGGGTTCAGATACGCAGTATTTT. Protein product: CASSPWSGRGSDTQYF. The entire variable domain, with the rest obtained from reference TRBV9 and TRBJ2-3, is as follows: DSGVTQTPKHLITATGQRVTLRCSPRSGDLSVYWYQQSLDQGLQFLIQYYNGEERAKGNILERFSAQQFPDLHSELNLSSLELGDSALYFCASSPWSGRGSDTQYFGPGTRLTVL.

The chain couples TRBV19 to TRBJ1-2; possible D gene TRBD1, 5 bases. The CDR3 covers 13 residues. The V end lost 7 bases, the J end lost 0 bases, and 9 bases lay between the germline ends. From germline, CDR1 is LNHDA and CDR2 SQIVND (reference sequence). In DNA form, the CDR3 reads TGTGCCAGTACAGGGTGGGCTAACTATGGCTACACCTTC. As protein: CASTGWANYGYTF.

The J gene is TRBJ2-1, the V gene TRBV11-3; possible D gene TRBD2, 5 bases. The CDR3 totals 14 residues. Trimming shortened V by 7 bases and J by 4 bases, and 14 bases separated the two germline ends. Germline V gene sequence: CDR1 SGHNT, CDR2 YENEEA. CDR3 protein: CASKGRENYNEQFF. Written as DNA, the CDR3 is TGTGCCAGCAAAGGGAGAGAGAATTACAATGAGCAGTTCTTC.

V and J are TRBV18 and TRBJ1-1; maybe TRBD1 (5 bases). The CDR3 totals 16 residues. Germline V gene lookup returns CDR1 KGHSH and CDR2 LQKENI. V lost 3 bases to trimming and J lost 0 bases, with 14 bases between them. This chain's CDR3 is CASSPVAQGLNTEAFF. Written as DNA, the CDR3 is TGTGCCAGCTCACCTGTAGCCCAGGGATTGAACACTGAAGCTTTCTTT.

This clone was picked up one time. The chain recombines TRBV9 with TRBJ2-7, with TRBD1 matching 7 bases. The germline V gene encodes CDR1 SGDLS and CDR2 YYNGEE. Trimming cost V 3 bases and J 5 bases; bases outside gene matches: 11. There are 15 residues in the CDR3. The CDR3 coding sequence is TGTGCCAGCAGCGGAGGGTGGACAGGAGACCACGAGCAGTACTTC. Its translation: CASSGGWTGDHEQYF.

The CDR3 DNA reads TGTGCCAGCAGTGTTCTATCCGGGGCTAATGAAAAACTGTTTTTT. This gives the protein CASSVLSGANEKLFF. The V and J genes are TRBV28 and TRBJ1-4; no clear D gene. The CDR3 extends over 15 amino acids. Germline lookup yields CDR1 MDHEN and CDR2 SYDVKM. With 5 bases removed from V and 3 bases from J, the gap between germline ends came to 13 bases.